The 15 T cell receptor beta chains below were found in one sample sequenced in a study of Ad26.COV2.S vaccination and SARS-CoV-2 variants. Regarding treatment: roughly 19 received Ad26.COV2.S at low or high dose, single or two shots; about 5 received placebo; per-sample allocation not given. It was on day 63 after the first vaccine or placebo injection that samples were taken. Using immunoSEQ multiplex PCR, the repertoire was profiled, and TCRdb retains in-frame clones only, with some absent. The sample shows approximately 480,000 clones, roughly nine tenths of them seen only once. Sequenced material: peripheral blood, taken in a trial of Ad26.COV2.S vaccine versus placebo. Receptors were obtained from a person aged 18-65 years who received the Ad26.COV2.S COVID-19 vaccine or a placebo.

V is TRBV28 and J is TRBJ1-1; TRBD1 aligns across 9 bases. The V gene end was trimmed by 5 bases and the J gene end by 5 bases; junction bases not matched to a gene: 12. Germline assignment: CDR1 MDHEN and CDR2 SYDVKM. The CDR3 has 16 residues. In nucleotides, the CDR3 is TGTGCCAGCAGTCAGGACCTGACAGGGGGGGGTACTGAAGCTTTCTTT. Protein product: CASSQDLTGGGTEAFF. The full variable domain, in which reference TRBV28 and TRBJ1-1 provide the parts outside the CDR3, is DVKVTQSSRYLVKRTGEKVFLECVQDMDHENMFWYRQDPGLGLRLIYFSYDVKMKEKGDIPEGYSVSREKKERFSLILESASTNQTSMYLCASSQDLTGGGTEAFFGQGTRLTVV.

The J gene is TRBJ2-2, the V gene TRBV11-2, with D unresolved. Germline CDR1 SGHAT, CDR2 FQNNGV. V dropped 0 bases and J dropped 5 bases, with 7 bases sitting between them. The CDR3 totals 14 residues. This CDR3 is CASSLDAPTGELFF. CDR3 nucleotides: TGTGCCAGCAGCTTAGATGCCCCTACCGGGGAGCTGTTTTTT.

This clone was seen many times. This rearrangement joins TRBV15 to TRBJ1-2; D is uncertain. In germline, CDR1 is LNHNV, CDR2 YYDKDF (reference sequence). The CDR3 extends over 14 amino acids. The V end was cut by 0 bases, the J end by 4 bases, with 9 bases between. CDR3 DNA sequence: TGTGCCACCAGCAGAGATCGGGCAAGCTATGGCTACACCTTC. Residues: CATSRDRASYGYTF.

V usage is TRBV6-6 and J usage is TRBJ1-4; a weak D match, TRBD1 (6 bases). V was pared by 6 bases and J by 2 bases, with 13 bases between. Per germline, CDR1 MNHNY and CDR2 SVGAGI (reference sequence). The CDR3 consists of 15 residues. CDR3 nucleotides: TGTGCCAGCAGGCTGGACAGTTCCACTAATGAAAAACTGTTTTTT. Its translation is CASRLDSSTNEKLFF.

This sequence joins TRBV18 and TRBJ2-3; 7 bases agree with TRBD2. Trimming removed 2 bases from V and 4 bases from J; junction bases left unmatched: 12. The CDR3 is 17 residues long. The V gene's germline CDR1 is KGHSH and CDR2 LQKENI. The chain's CDR3 is CASSPFTVTSMSDTQYF. CDR3 nucleotides: TGTGCCAGCTCACCATTTACGGTGACTAGCATGTCAGATACGCAGTATTTT.

CDR3 DNA sequence: TGTGCCTCCCAGACGTTTCTAGCGGAAGAGACCCAGTACTTC. It translates to CASQTFLAEETQYF. The V call is TRBV11-1, the J call TRBJ2-5, with 7 bases identical to TRBD2. Trimming cost V 11 bases and J 3 bases; bases outside gene matches: 12. From germline, CDR1 is SGHAT and CDR2 FQDESV (reference sequence). The CDR3 loop spans 14 amino acids.

The table lists this clone with a count of one. CDR3 sequence: CASSLTSGKGYEQYF. The CDR3 DNA is TGTGCCAGCAGCCTGACTAGCGGGAAGGGCTACGAGCAGTACTTC. V and J are TRBV28 and TRBJ2-7; TRBD2 matches 11 bases. The CDR3 consists of 15 residues. Germline loops: CDR1 MDHEN, CDR2 SYDVKM. V shed 6 bases, J shed 3 bases, and the junction held 7 bases outside the gene matches.

The chain joins TRBV10-3 to TRBJ1-1; 7 bases match TRBD1. This CDR3 is built from 14 residues. The V and J ends lost 2 bases and 10 bases, in that order; junction bases with no gene match: 10. Germline assignment: CDR1 ENHRY and CDR2 SYGVKD. In DNA form, the CDR3 reads TGTGCCATCAGTGAGGCGGCAAGCCAGGGGGGAGCTTTCTTT. Protein product: CAISEAASQGGAFF.

This chain uses TRBV28 with TRBJ1-6, with D perhaps TRBD1 (6 bases). This CDR3 is 13 amino acids long. Germline lookup yields CDR1 MDHEN and CDR2 SYDVKM. The ends were cut back, 10 bases at V and 9 bases at J, with 16 bases in the middle. For the CDR3, the DNA is TGTGCCATTCAGCAGGGGACGGGTTCACCCCTCCACTTT. Protein sequence: CAIQQGTGSPLHF.

The chain has TRBV5-4 and TRBJ2-1, with 7 positions matching TRBD2. The CDR3 extends over 15 amino acids. From germline, CDR1 is SGHNT and CDR2 YYREEE (reference sequence). The ends lost 4 bases at V and 0 bases at J; junction bases unmatched: 4. The CDR3 loop is CASSPASGSYNEQFF. DNA for the CDR3: TGTGCCAGCAGCCCGGCTAGCGGCTCCTACAATGAGCAGTTCTTC.

This sequence joins TRBV21-1 and TRBJ2-7; whether TRBD2, the table's D call, matches the DNA was not checked. TRBV21-1 is an annotated pseudogene. The CDR3 is made up of 17 amino acids. The DNA for the CDR3 is TGTGCCAGCAGCAAAGTAGAAGGACTAGCGGGAGGTAATGAGCAGTACTTC. This gives the protein CASSKVEGLAGGNEQYF.

This clone showed up just once. This chain links TRBV6-4 with TRBJ1-2, with 9 bases lining up with TRBD1. This CDR3 region has 14 residues. Trimming removed 5 bases from V and 2 bases from J; junction bases left unmatched: 3. CDR1 and CDR2 from the germline V gene are MRHNA and SNTAGT. CDR3 amino acids: CASSHGTGNYGYTF. CDR3 nucleotide sequence: TGTGCCAGCAGTCACGGGACAGGGAACTATGGCTACACCTTC.

The chain combines TRBV18 with TRBJ2-2; D not resolved. This CDR3 region has 16 residues. The V and J ends lost 3 bases and 4 bases respectively, with 15 bases between them. Germline V gene data show CDR1 as KGHSH and CDR2 as LQKENI. CDR3 amino acids: CASSPPLGLGTGELFF. The CDR3, as DNA: TGTGCCAGCTCACCGCCCCTGGGTCTTGGCACCGGGGAGCTGTTTTTT.

V usage is TRBV9 and J usage is TRBJ2-5; D gene uncertain. CDR1 is SGDLS, CDR2 YYNGEE, per germline. Trimming pared 0 bases from V and 2 bases from J, leaving 11 bases between. This CDR3 is 15 amino acids long. The DNA for the CDR3 is TGTGCCAGCAGCGTAGTGGGCAGGAAGCAAGAGACCCAGTACTTC. Its protein product is CASSVVGRKQETQYF.

Only a few counts were recorded for this clone. The rearrangement links TRBV5-1 to TRBJ2-7, with TRBD2 as a possible D gene (5 bases). The CDR3 runs 15 residues. Trimming took 5 bases from V and 2 from J, leaving 17 bases between them. Germline V gene lookup returns CDR1 SGHRS and CDR2 YFSETQ. The CDR3 DNA sequence: TGCGCCAGCAGTCTCGCCGGAGGTCGGCCCTACGAGCAGTACTTC. Its protein is CASSLAGGRPYEQYF. Looking up the rest from reference TRBV5-1 and TRBJ2-7 gives the full variable domain: KAGVTQTPRYLIKTRGQQVTLSCSPISGHRSVSWYQQTPGQGLQFLFEYFSETQRNKGNFPGRFSGRQFSNSRSEMNVSTLELGDSALYLCASSLAGGRPYEQYFGPGTRLTVT.